The 26 T cell receptor beta chains presented below share a single source sample, sequenced in a study of blood T cell repertoires in COVID-19. TCRdb keeps only in-frame clones here, not all; method: immunoSEQ multiplex PCR. The sample comprises roughly 100,000 clones, approximately 78% of which are singletons, and 15% rests with the top ten. The sample consisted of peripheral blood. The receptors were gathered from a woman older than 75 with acute or convalescent COVID-19.

This clone has only one observation. Here the CDR3 reads CASSTINLGSNQPQHF. The CDR3 bases are TGTGCCAGTAGTACCATCAACCTCGGTAGCAATCAGCCCCAGCATTTT. The V call is TRBV19, the J call TRBJ1-5; D not certain. V was clipped by 4 bases and J by 0 bases, with 13 bases between them. Germline CDR1 LNHDA, CDR2 SQIVND (reference sequence). This CDR3 is built from 16 residues.

V gene TRBV5-4 combines with J gene TRBJ2-5; 9 bases are shared with TRBD1. Losses at the gene ends were 3 bases for V and 5 bases for J; bases not matched to a gene: 5. The CDR3 length is 14 residues. Germline CDR1 reads SGHNT; CDR2 reads YYREEE (reference sequence). CDR3 loop: CASSWGQGGETQYF. As DNA, the CDR3 is TGTGCCAGCAGCTGGGGACAGGGTGGGGAGACCCAGTACTTC.

This clone was seen ten or more times. V gene TRBV4-1 combines with J gene TRBJ1-5, with TRBD1 as a possible D gene (5 bases). The V gene's germline CDR1 is MGHRA and CDR2 YSYEKL. V lost 0 bases to trimming and J lost 7 bases, with 10 bases between them. CDR3 length: 14 residues. As DNA, the CDR3 is TGCGCCAGCAGCCAAGACGGGGGGTTGCAGCCCCAGCATTTT. It specifies CASSQDGGLQPQHF.

V gene TRBV6-5 combines with J gene TRBJ1-6; D call uncertain. Trimming stripped 6 bases from V and 6 bases from J, with 15 bases between. The V gene's germline CDR1 is MNHEY and CDR2 SVGAGI. The CDR3 is 15 amino acids. The CDR3 DNA follows: TGTGCCAGCAGGGATACAGCTTCCCTTAATTCACCCCTCCACTTT. Its protein is CASRDTASLNSPLHF.

This sequence joins TRBV2 and TRBJ1-3, with 12 bases lining up with TRBD1. Germline CDR1 is SNHLY and CDR2 is FYNNEI. The CDR3 is 16 amino acids. After removal of 6 bases from V and 4 bases from J, the junction contained 7 bases not matched to a gene. The DNA of the CDR3 is TGTGCCAGCAGCGTGGGACAGGGGGCGACGGGAAACACCATATATTTT. It yields the protein CASSVGQGATGNTIYF. The full variable domain, its missing parts supplied by reference TRBV2 and TRBJ1-3, is EPEVTQTPSHQVTQMGQEVILRCVPISNHLYFYWYRQILGQKVEFLVSFYNNEISEKSEIFDDQFSVERPDGSNFTLKIRSTKLEDSAMYFCASSVGQGATGNTIYFGEGSWLTVV.

The chain uses TRBV18 and TRBJ2-5; 7 bases fit TRBD2. The CDR3 is 14 amino acids. Germline V lookup: CDR1 KGHSH, CDR2 LQKENI. V was clipped by 2 bases and J by 5 bases; unmatched bases: 5. The CDR3 region is CASSPGRERETQYF. The CDR3 bases are TGTGCCAGCTCACCAGGGCGGGAGAGGGAGACCCAGTACTTC.

CDR3 nucleotide sequence: TGCGCCAGCAGCGAGTGGACTAGCGGAGTTTACAATGAGCAGTTCTTC. Protein product: CASSEWTSGVYNEQFF. J is TRBJ2-1 and V is TRBV5-1, with 10 bases that match TRBD2. This CDR3 region has 16 residues. Looked up from germline, CDR1 is SGHRS and CDR2 is YFSETQ. V gave up 4 bases and J gave up 4 bases; unmatched junction bases: 8.

V is TRBV12-3 or TRBV12-4 and J is TRBJ1-2; D gene ambiguous. This CDR3 spans 12 amino acids. The V end lost 1 base, the J end lost 8 bases, and 8 bases lay between the germline ends. The CDR3 is CASSLGGVGYTF. In DNA, the CDR3 is TGTGCCAGCAGTTTAGGCGGGGTCGGCTACACCTTC.

The chain links TRBV7-2 to TRBJ2-1; 9 positions agree with TRBD2. From germline, CDR1 is SGHTA and CDR2 FQGNSA. This CDR3 comprises 16 residues. J gave up 0 bases and V 5 bases, and 5 bases lay outside the gene matches. CDR3 coding DNA: TGTGCCAGCAGCAGGGGACTAGCTCCCTCCTACAATGAGCAGTTCTTC. It translates to CASSRGLAPSYNEQFF.

The chain has TRBV19 and TRBJ2-7; weak D call: TRBD2 (6 bases). The CDR3 loop spans 14 amino acids. Germline CDR1 is LNHDA and CDR2 is SQIVND (reference sequence). Trimming cost V 3 bases and J 5 bases, with 14 bases left between them. CDR3 nucleotides: TGTGCCAGTAGTATTGCGGGACTTGACGACGAGCAGTACTTC. Protein product: CASSIAGLDDEQYF.

The chain uses TRBV18 and TRBJ2-7, with D possibly being TRBD1 (6 bases). The V end was cut by 3 bases, the J end by 3 bases, with 6 bases between. Germline loops: CDR1 KGHSH, CDR2 LQKENI. The CDR3 is 12 amino acids. In nucleotides, the CDR3 is TGTGCCAGCTCACCGGACAGCTACGAGCAGTACGTC. Its protein is CASSPDSYEQYV.

The V and J genes are TRBV29-1 and TRBJ1-2; D may be TRBD1 (5 bases). Trimming cost V 4 bases and J 2 bases, with 11 bases left between them. This CDR3 is built from 13 residues. CDR1 and CDR2 (germline): SQVTM, ANQGSEA. The CDR3, as DNA: TGCAGCGTTGGGAGGGGATTAAACTATGGCTACACCTTC. This gives the protein CSVGRGLNYGYTF. Filled out from reference TRBV29-1 and TRBJ1-2, the complete variable domain reads SAVISQKPSRDICQRGTSLTIQCQVDSQVTMMFWYRQQPGQSLTLIATANQGSEATYESGFVIDKFPISRPNLTFSTLTVSNMSPEDSSIYLCSVGRGLNYGYTFGSGTRLTVV.

This clone has more than one count but fewer than ten. V gene TRBV28 combines with J gene TRBJ1-1; 7 bases agree with TRBD1. V was clipped by 3 bases and J by 4 bases; unmatched bases: 11. Germline CDR1 MDHEN, CDR2 SYDVKM. CDR3 length equals 16 residues. The CDR3 bases are TGTGCCAGCAGTTTTGGGGCCCACCAGGGGGGCACTGAAGCTTTCTTT. Translation: CASSFGAHQGGTEAFF.

This clone showed up just once. The rearrangement joins TRBV2 to TRBJ1-5, with TRBD1 as a possible D gene (6 bases). The germline gives CDR1 SNHLY, CDR2 FYNNEI. The CDR3 has 15 amino acids. V lost 6 bases and J lost 6, with 18 bases in between. The CDR3 spells CASSEPGHSTQPQHF. CDR3 sequence (DNA): TGTGCCAGCAGCGAGCCGGGACACTCTACTCAGCCCCAGCATTTT.

The rearrangement uses TRBV18 and TRBJ2-3; 10 bases match TRBD1. The CDR3 is 15 amino acids. The germline V gene encodes CDR1 KGHSH and CDR2 LQKENI. The V segment lost 3 bases and the J segment 2 bases; nucleotides outside the gene matches: 2. CDR3 DNA sequence: TGTGCCAGCTCACCGGGACAGGGGTACACAGATACGCAGTATTTT. This gives the protein CASSPGQGYTDTQYF.

V usage is TRBV11-3 and J usage is TRBJ2-1; TRBD1 matches 8 bases. The germline gives CDR1 SGHNT, CDR2 YENEEA. This CDR3 comprises 14 residues. J was trimmed by 7 bases and V by 5 bases; bases with no gene match: 7. The CDR3, as DNA: TGTGCCAGCAGCGCGGGCAGGGGGCGGAATGAGCAGTTCTTC. Protein sequence: CASSAGRGRNEQFF.

The chain recombines TRBV24-1 with TRBJ2-1; D not resolved. Trimming removed 1 base at V and 10 bases at J, with 7 bases between. CDR3 length equals 12 residues. Germline CDR1 KGHDR, CDR2 SFDVKD. The DNA for the CDR3 is TGTGCCACCAGTGATTTTTCGAGGGAGCAGTTCTTC. Protein product: CATSDFSREQFF.

The rearrangement uses TRBV6-6 and TRBJ1-2; 10 nucleotides agree with TRBD1. The CDR3 consists of 15 residues. Germline assignment: CDR1 MNHNY and CDR2 SVGAGI (reference sequence). The J segment lost 4 bases and the V segment lost 4 bases, leaving 6 bases of the junction unmatched. In DNA, the CDR3 is TGTGCCAGCAGTTTAGACAGGGGGCGAGGCTATGGCTACACCTTC. Residues: CASSLDRGRGYGYTF.

The CDR3: CASSLGGLTNGYTF. CDR3 DNA: TGTGCCAGCAGCTTGGGGGGACTGACCAATGGCTACACCTTC. The chain joins TRBV7-8 to TRBJ1-2, with D possibly being TRBD1 (5 bases). V lost 3 bases and J lost 6, with 14 bases in between. Germline V CDR1 and CDR2: SGHVS, FQNEAQ. The CDR3 is made up of 14 amino acids.

The chain combines TRBV7-2 with TRBJ2-1, with D possibly being TRBD1 (6 bases). The CDR3 has 15 amino acids. Trimming stripped 1 base from V and 9 bases from J, with 16 bases between. Looked up from germline, CDR1 is SGHTA and CDR2 is FQGNSA. The CDR3: CASSLEGRGDGEQFF. The CDR3 coding sequence is TGTGCCAGCAGCTTAGAAGGCAGGGGCGATGGTGAGCAGTTCTTC.

A few counts support this clone. This chain links TRBV28 with TRBJ1-5; D unclear. This CDR3 spans 15 amino acids. CDR1 is MDHEN and CDR2 is SYDVKM in the germline V gene. Trimming took off 5 bases at V and 1 base at J, with 12 bases between the two ends. In DNA form, the CDR3 reads TGTGCCAGCAGTAGCCTTAAAGTAAGCAATCAGCCCCAGCATTTT. It yields the protein CASSSLKVSNQPQHF.

The V and J genes are TRBV4-1 and TRBJ1-3; possible D gene TRBD1, 6 bases. Trimming took off 4 bases at V and 2 bases at J, with 15 bases between the two ends. Germline CDR1 reads MGHRA; CDR2 reads YSYEKL. There are 16 residues in the CDR3. This CDR3 reads CASSPLPRGTGNTIYF. The CDR3 DNA reads as TGCGCCAGCAGCCCGCTTCCCAGGGGAACTGGAAACACCATATATTTT.

The chain recombines TRBV6-5 with TRBJ2-4; tentatively, D is TRBD1 (8 bases). CDR3 length: 14 amino acids. Germline values: CDR1 MNHEY, CDR2 SVGAGI. V shed 6 bases and J shed 7 bases, with 16 bases lying between them. Here the CDR3 reads CASSALQGGNIQYF. CDR3 sequence (DNA): TGTGCCAGCAGCGCCCTACAGGGGGGGAACATTCAGTACTTC.

In this sample, this clone turned up a few times. The V call is TRBV18, the J call TRBJ2-3; TRBD1 is a possible D gene (5 bases). The germline V and J ends were trimmed by 3 bases and 3 bases, with 10 bases remaining between them. This CDR3 has 14 amino acids. Per germline, CDR1 KGHSH and CDR2 LQKENI. CDR3 residues: CASSPWTTTDTQYF. The DNA of the CDR3 is TGTGCCAGCTCACCCTGGACAACTACAGATACGCAGTATTTT.

The genes are TRBV4-1 and TRBJ1-1; no clear D. CDR1 is MGHRA and CDR2 is YSYEKL in the germline V gene. Trimming took off 1 base at V and 1 base at J, with 16 bases between the two ends. CDR3 size: 17 residues. The DNA for the CDR3 is TGCGCCAGCAGCCAAGTTCAGATGGCCGGCGGGAACACTGAAGCTTTCTTT. It translates to CASSQVQMAGGNTEAFF.

The chain links TRBV7-2 to TRBJ2-1; D is ambiguous. The CDR3 is 14 amino acids. From germline, CDR1 is SGHTA and CDR2 FQGNSA. V was shortened by 5 bases and J by 5 bases, with 13 bases between the two germline ends. The CDR3 is CASSPVPRNNEQFF. CDR3 bases: TGTGCCAGCAGCCCGGTGCCGCGGAACAATGAGCAGTTCTTC.